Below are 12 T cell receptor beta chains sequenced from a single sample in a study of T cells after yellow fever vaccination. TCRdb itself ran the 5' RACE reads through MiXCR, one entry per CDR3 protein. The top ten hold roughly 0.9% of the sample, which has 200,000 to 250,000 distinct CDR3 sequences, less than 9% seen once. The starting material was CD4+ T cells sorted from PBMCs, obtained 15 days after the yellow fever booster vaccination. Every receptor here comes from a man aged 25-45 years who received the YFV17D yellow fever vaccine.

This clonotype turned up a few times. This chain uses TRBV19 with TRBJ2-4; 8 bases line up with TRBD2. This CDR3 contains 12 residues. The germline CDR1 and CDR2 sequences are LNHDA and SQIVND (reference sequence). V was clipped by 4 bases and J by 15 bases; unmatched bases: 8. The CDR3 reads CASSTQGTRVYF. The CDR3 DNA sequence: TGTGCCAGTAGTACCCAGGGGACTAGAGTGTACTTC.

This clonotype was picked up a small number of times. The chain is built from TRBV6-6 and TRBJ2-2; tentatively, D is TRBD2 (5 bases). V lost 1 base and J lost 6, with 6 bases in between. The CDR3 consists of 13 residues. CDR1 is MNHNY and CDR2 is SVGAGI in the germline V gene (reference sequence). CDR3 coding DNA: TGTGCCAGCAGTTACTTGCGGGCCGGGGAGCTGTTTTTT. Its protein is CASSYLRAGELFF.

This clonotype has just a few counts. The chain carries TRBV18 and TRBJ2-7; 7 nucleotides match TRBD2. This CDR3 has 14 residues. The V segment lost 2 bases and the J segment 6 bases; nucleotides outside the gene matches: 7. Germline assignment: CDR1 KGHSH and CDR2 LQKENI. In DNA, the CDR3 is TGTGCCAGCTCACCAGGGGGGTCGGGAGGCGAGCAGTACTTC. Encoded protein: CASSPGGSGGEQYF.

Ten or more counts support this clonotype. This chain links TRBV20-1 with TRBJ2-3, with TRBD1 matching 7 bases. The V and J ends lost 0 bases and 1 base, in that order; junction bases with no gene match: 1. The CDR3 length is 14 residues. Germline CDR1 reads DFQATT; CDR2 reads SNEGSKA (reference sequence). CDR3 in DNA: TGCAGTGCTAGAGACGGACAGGGCACAGATACGCAGTATTTT. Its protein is CSARDGQGTDTQYF.

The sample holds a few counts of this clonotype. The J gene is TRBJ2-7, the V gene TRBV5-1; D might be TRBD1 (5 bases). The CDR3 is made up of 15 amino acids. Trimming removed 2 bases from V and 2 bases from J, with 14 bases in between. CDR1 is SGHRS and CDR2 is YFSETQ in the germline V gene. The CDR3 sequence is CASSFSKDTTYEQYF. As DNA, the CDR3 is TGCGCCAGCAGCTTTTCCAAGGACACTACCTACGAGCAGTACTTC.

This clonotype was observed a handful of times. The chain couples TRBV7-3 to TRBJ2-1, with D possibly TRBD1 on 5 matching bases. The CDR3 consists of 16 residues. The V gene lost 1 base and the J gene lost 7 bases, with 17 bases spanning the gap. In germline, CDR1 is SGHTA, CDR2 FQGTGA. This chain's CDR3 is CASSLRGQGDRNEQFF. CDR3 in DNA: TGTGCCAGCAGCTTAAGAGGTCAGGGCGATAGGAATGAGCAGTTCTTC.

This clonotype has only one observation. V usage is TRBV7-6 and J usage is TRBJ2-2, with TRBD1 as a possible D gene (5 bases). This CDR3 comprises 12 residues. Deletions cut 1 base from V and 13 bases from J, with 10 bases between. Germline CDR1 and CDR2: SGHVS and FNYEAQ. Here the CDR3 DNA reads TGTGCCAGCAGCTTAGGACAGCAAGGGCTGTTTTTT. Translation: CASSLGQQGLFF.

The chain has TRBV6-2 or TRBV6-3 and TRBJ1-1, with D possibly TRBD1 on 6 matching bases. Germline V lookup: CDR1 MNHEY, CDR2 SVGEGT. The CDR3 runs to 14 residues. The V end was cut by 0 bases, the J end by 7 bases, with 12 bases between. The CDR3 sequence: CASSYSGASVEAFF. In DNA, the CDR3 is TGTGCCAGCAGTTACTCGGGGGCTTCAGTTGAAGCTTTCTTT.

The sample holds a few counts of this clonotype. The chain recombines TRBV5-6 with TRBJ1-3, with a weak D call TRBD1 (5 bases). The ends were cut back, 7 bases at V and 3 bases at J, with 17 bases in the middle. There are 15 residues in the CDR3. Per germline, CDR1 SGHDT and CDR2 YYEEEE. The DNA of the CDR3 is TGTGCCAGCCTTTCTTGGGGCGTAATTGGAAACACCATATATTTT. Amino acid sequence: CASLSWGVIGNTIYF.

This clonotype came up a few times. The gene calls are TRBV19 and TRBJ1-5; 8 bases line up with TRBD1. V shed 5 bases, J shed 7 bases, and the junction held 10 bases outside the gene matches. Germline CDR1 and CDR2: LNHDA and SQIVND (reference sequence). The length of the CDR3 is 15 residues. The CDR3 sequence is CASSQTGDVGQPQHF. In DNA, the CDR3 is TGTGCCAGTAGTCAGACAGGGGATGTCGGGCAGCCCCAGCATTTT.

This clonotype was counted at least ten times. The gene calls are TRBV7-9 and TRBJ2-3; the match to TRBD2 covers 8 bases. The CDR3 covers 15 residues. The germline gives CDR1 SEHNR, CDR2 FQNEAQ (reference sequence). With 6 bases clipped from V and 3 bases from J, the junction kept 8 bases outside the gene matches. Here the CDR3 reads CASSSGMGKTDTQYF. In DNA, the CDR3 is TGTGCCAGCAGTAGCGGGATGGGGAAGACAGATACGCAGTATTTT.

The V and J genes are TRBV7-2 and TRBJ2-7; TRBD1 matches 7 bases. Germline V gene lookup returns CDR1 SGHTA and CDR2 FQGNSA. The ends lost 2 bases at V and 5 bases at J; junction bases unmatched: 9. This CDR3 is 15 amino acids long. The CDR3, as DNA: TGTGCCAGCAGCTTACAGACAGGGAGTTTCGACGAGCAGTACTTC. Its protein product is CASSLQTGSFDEQYF.